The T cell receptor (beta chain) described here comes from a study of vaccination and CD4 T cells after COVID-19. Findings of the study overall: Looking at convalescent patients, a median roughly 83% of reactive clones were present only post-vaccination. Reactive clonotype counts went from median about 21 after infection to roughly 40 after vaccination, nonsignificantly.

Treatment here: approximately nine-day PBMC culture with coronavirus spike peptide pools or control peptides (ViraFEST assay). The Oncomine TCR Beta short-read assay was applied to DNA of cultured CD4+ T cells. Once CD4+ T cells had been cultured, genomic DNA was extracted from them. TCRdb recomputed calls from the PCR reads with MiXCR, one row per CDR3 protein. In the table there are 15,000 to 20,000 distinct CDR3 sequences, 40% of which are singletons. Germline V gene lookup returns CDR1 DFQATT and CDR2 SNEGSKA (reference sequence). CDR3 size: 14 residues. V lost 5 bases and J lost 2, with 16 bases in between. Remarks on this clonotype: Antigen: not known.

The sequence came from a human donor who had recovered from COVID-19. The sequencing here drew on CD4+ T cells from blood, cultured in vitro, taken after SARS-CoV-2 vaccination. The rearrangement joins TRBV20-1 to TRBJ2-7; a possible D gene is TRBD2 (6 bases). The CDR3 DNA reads TGCAGTGCTCAGGACGGTCGGGAGACCTACGAGCAGTACTTC. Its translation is CSAQDGRETYEQYF.